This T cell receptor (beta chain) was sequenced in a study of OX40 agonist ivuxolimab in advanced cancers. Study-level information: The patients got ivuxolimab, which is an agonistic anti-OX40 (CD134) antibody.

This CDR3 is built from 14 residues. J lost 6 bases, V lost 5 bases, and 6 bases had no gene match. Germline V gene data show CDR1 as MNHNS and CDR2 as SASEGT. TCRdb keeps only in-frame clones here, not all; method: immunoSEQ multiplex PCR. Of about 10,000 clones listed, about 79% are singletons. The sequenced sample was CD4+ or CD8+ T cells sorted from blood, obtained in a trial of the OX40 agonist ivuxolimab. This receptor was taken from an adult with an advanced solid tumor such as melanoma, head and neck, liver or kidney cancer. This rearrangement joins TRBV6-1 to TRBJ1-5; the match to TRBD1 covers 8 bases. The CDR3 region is CASSSGTGSQPQHF. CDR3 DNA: TGTGCCAGCAGTTCCGGGACAGGTTCTCAGCCCCAGCATTTT.